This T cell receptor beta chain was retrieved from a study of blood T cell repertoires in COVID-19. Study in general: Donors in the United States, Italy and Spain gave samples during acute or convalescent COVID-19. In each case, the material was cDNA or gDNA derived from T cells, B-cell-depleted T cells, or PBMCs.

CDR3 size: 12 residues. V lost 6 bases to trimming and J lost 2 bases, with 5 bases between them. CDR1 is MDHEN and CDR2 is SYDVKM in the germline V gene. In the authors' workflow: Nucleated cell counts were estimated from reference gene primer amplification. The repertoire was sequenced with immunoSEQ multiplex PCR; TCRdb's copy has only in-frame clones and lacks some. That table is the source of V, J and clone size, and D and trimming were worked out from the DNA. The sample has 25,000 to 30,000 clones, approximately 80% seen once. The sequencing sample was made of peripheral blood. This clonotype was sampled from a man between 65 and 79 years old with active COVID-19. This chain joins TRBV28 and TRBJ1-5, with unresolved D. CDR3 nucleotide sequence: TGTGCCAGCAGCCCCGGCAATCAGCCCCAGCATTTT. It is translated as CASSPGNQPQHF.